This paragraph covers one T cell receptor (beta chain) sequence. Antigen specificity is unknown. The sample comes from a study of cytomegalovirus exposure and HLA in healthy donors. Points from the study as a whole: In a later analysis, HLA-associated beta chains showed higher expansion and lower generation probabilities than comparable chains. Of the V segments, some could not be distinguished, including TRBV6-2 and TRBV6-3, and were excluded.

The germline V and J ends were trimmed by 9 bases and 8 bases, with 16 bases remaining between them. Germline assignment: CDR1 SNHLY and CDR2 FYNNEI. The length of the CDR3 is 13 residues. Primers included in the PCR were 60 Vbeta and 13 Jbeta primers. Using immunoSEQ multiplex PCR, the repertoire was profiled, and TCRdb retains in-frame clones only, with some absent. The table shows 120,000 or so clones, with around 80% occurring only once. The sample taken for sequencing was PBMCs. This clonotype originated in a young man in good health and CMV-seronegative. The chain recombines TRBV2 with TRBJ1-4, with D maybe TRBD1 (5 bases). CDR3: CASGGRVNEKLFF. Written as DNA, the CDR3 is TGTGCCAGTGGGGGGAGGGTGAACGAAAAACTGTTTTTT.